This TCR beta chain comes out of a study of cytomegalovirus exposure and HLA in healthy donors. V shed 3 bases and J 0 bases; nucleotides not matched to a gene: 2. Germline values: CDR1 LNHDA, CDR2 SQIVND (reference sequence). This CDR3 has 14 residues. Primers: 60 Vbeta forward and 13 Jbeta reverse. The table came from immunoSEQ multiplex PCR; TCRdb's copy has only in-frame clones and leaves some out. The sample holds approximately 170,000 clones, less than 85% seen once. This TCR derives from a man younger than 45 in good health and CMV-seropositive. This chain connects TRBV19 to TRBJ2-7, with TRBD1 matching over 7 bases. The sample taken for sequencing was PBMCs. The CDR3: CASSIPGGSYEQYF. CDR3 in DNA: TGTGCCAGTAGTATCCCAGGGGGCTCCTACGAGCAGTACTTC.